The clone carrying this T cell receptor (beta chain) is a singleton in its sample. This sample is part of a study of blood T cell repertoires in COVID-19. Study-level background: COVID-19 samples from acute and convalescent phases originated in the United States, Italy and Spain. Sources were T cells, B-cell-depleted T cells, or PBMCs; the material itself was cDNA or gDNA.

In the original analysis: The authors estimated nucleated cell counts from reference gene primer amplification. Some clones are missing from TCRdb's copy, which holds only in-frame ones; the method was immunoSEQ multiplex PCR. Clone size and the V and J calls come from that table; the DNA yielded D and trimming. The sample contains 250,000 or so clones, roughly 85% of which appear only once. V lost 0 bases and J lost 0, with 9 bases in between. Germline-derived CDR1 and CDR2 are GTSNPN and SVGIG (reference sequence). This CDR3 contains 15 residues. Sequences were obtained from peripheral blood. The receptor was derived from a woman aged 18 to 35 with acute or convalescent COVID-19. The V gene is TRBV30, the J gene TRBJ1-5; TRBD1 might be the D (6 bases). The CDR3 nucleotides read TGTGCCTGGAGTGTACACAGGGATAGCAATCAGCCCCAGCATTTT. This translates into CAWSVHRDSNQPQHF.